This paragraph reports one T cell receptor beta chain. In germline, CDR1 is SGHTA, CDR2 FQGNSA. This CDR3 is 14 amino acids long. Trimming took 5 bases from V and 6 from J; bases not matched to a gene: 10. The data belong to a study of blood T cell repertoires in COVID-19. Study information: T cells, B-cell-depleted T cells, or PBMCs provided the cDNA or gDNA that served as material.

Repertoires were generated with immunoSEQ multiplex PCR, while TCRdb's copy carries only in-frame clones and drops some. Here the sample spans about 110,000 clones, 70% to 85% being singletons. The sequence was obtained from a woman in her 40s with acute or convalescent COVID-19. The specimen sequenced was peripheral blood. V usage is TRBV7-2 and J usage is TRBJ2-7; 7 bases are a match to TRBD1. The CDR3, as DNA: TGTGCCAGCAGCCCCTTCCGGGACAGCAGCGAGCAGTACTTC. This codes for CASSPFRDSSEQYF.